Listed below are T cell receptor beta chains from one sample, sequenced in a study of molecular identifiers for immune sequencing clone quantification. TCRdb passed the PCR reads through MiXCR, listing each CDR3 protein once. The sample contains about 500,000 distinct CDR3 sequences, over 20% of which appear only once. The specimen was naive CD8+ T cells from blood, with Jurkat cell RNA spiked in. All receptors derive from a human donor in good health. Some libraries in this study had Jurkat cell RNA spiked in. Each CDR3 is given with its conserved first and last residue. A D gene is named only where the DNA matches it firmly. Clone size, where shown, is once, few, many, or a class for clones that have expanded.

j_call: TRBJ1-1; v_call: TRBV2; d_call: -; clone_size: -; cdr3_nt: TGTGCCAGCAGTGAATTCAGGGCTGCTTTCTTT; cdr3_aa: CASSEFRAAFF
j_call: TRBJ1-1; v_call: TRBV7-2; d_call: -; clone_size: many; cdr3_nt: TGTGCCAGCAGCGCCGGGATATACACTGAAGCTTTCTTT; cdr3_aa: CASSAGIYTEAFF
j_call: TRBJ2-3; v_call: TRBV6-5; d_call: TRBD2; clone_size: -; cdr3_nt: TGTGCCAGCAGTTACGGACTAGCGGATAACACAGATACGCAGTATTTT; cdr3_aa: CASSYGLADNTDTQYF
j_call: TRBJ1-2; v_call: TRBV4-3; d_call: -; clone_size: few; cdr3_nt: TGCGCCAGCAGCCCTTCGGAAGGGTACTATGGCTACACCTTC; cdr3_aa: CASSPSEGYYGYTF
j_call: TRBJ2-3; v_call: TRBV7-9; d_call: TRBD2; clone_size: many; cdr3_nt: TGTGCCAGCAGTCGTAGCGGGGGTAGAGATACGCAGTATTTT; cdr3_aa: CASSRSGGRDTQYF
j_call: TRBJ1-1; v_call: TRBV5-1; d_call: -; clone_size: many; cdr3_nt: TGCGCCAGCAGCTTGGAGGTTGAGAACACTGAAGCTTTCTTT; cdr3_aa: CASSLEVENTEAFF
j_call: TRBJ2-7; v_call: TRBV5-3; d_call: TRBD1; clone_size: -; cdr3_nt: TGTGCCAGCAGCTTGGTACAGGGGTTGTCCTACGAGCAGTACTTC; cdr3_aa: CASSLVQGLSYEQYF
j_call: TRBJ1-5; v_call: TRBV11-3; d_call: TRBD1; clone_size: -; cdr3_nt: TGTGCCAGCAGACGACAGGGCGAACAGCCCCAGCATTTT; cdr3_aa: CASRRQGEQPQHF
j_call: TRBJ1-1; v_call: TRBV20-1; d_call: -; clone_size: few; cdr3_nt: TGCAGTGCTAGAGATCTACGGCTGAACACTGAAGCTTTCTTT; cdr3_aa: CSARDLRLNTEAFF
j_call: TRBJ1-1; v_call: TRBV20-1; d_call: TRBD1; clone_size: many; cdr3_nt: TGCAGTGCACAAGGCGGGGGACAGGGGGACACTGAAGCTTTCTTT; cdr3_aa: CSAQGGGQGDTEAFF
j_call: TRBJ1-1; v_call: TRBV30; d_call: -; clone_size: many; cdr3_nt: TGTGCCTGGAGTGCCGGGGGCGCGGGTGAAGCTTTCTTT; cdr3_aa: CAWSAGGAGEAFF
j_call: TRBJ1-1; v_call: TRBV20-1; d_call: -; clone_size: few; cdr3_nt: TGCAGTGCTAGAGATTTGAGGACGAACACTGAAGCTTTCTTT; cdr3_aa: CSARDLRTNTEAFF
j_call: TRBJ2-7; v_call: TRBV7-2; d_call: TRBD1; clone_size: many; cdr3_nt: TGTGCCAGCAGCCCGGGACAGGGACTATCGCAGTACTTC; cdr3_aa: CASSPGQGLSQYF
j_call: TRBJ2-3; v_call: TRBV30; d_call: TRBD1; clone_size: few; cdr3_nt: TGTGCCTGGGTTACAGGGGCCTCCTCCACAGATACGCAGTATTTT; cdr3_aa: CAWVTGASSTDTQYF
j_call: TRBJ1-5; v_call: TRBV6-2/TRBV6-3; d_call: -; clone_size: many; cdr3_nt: TGTGCCAGCAGTTATCCACAGCCCCAGCATTTT; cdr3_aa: CASSYPQPQHF
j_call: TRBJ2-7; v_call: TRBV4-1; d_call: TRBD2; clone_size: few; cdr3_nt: TGCGCCAGCAGCTCCGGGACCCCCGGGAGGAGCTCCTACGAGCAGTACTTC; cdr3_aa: CASSSGTPGRSSYEQYF
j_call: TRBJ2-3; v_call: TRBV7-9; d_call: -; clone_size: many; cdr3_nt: TGTGCCAGCAGCTTTGTCCTTCAGGGGCCCACGGATACGCAGTATTTT; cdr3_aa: CASSFVLQGPTDTQYF
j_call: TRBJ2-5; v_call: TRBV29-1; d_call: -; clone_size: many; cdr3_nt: TGCAGCGTTGAACAGTACCAAGAGACCCAGTACTTC; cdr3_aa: CSVEQYQETQYF
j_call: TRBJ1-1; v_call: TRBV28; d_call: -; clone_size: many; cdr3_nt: TGTGCCAGCAGCGCACAGGGTCTGAACACTGAAGCTTTCTTT; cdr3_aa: CASSAQGLNTEAFF
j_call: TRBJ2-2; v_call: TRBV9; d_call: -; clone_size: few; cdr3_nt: TGTGCCAGCAGCGTAGTAGGGGGGCTTGGAACCGGGGAGCTGTTTTTT; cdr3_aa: CASSVVGGLGTGELFF
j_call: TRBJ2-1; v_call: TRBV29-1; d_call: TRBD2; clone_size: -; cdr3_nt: TGCAGCGCTGAAGAGCGGGGGAACTACAATGAGCAGTTCTTC; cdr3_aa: CSAEERGNYNEQFF
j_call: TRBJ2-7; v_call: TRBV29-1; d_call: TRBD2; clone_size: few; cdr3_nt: TGCAGCGTTGAAGATACTAGCGGGAGCTACGAGCAGTACTTC; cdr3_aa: CSVEDTSGSYEQYF
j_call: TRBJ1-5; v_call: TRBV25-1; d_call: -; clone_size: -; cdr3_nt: TGTGCCAGCAGTGAATGGGACACCAATCAGCCCCAGCATTTT; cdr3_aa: CASSEWDTNQPQHF
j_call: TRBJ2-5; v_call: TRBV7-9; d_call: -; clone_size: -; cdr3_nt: TGTGCCAGCAGCTCCACAGGCAATCCCCCCGCCCAGTACTTC; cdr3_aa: CASSSTGNPPAQYF
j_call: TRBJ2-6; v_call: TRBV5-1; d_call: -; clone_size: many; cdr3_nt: TGCGCCAGCAGGGAGTCTGGGGCCAACGTCCTGACTTTC; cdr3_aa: CASRESGANVLTF
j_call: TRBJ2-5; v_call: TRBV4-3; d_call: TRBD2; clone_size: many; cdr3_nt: TGCGCCAGCAGCCAAGATTTAGCGGGAGTCGGTGAGACCCAGTACTTC; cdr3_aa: CASSQDLAGVGETQYF
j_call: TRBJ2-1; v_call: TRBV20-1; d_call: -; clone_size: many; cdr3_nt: TGCAGTGCTAGAGGTTGGGGCAATGAGCAGTTCTTC; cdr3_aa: CSARGWGNEQFF
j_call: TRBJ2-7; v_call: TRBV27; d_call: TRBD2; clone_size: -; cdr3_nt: TGTGCCAGCAGTTTAGTTTTCGGGAGGTCGTCCTACGAGCAGTACTTC; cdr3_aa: CASSLVFGRSSYEQYF
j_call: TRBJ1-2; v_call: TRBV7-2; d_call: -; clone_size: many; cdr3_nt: TGTGCCAGCAGCTTAGGCAGGGTCTCTTCTATCTATGGCTACACCTTC; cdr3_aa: CASSLGRVSSIYGYTF
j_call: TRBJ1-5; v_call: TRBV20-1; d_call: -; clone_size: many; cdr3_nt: TGCAGTGCTAGAGTGGACGGAAATAGCAATCAGCCCCAGCATTTT; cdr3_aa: CSARVDGNSNQPQHF
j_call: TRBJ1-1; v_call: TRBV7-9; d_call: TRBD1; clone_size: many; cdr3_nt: TGTGGAACAGGGTTAGGGGGCGTAGGTACTGAAGCTTTCTTT; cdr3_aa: CGTGLGGVGTEAFF
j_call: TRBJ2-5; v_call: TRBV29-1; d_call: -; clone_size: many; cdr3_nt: TGCAGCGTTGAAGATTTGGGGCTGAAAGAGACCCAGTACTTC; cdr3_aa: CSVEDLGLKETQYF
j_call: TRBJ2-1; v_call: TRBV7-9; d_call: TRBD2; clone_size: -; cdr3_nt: TGTGCCAGCAGCTGGATGAGGGAGGGGACGATCTTC; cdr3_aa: CASSWMREGTIF
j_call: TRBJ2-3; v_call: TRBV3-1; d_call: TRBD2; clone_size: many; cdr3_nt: TGTGCCAGCAGCTCCCTCCAGACTAGCGGCACAGATACGCAGTATTTT; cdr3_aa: CASSSLQTSGTDTQYF
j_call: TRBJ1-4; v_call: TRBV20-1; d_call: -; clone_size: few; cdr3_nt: TGCAGTGCTAGAGTCGCACAGGGTGATGAAAAACTGTTTTTT; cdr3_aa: CSARVAQGDEKLFF
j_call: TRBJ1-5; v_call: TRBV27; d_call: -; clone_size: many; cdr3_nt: TGTGCCAGCAGTTTGACACTCGGCAATCAGCCCCAGCATTTT; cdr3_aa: CASSLTLGNQPQHF
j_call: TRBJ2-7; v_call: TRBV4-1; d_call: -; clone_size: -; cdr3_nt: TGCGCCAGCAGCCGAATAGAGAGGGCGGCCTACGAGCAGTACTTC; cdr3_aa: CASSRIERAAYEQYF
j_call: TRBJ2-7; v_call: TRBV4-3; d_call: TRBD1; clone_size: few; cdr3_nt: TGCGCCAGCAGCCAAGATCTGGGACAGGGCGACTACGAGCAGTACTTC; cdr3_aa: CASSQDLGQGDYEQYF
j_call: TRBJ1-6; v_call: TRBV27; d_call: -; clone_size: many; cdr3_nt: TGTGCCAGCAGTTTATCAGGGGCGGCTAATTCACCCCTCCACTTT; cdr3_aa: CASSLSGAANSPLHF
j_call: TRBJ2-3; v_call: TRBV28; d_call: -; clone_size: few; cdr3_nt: TGTGCCAGCTCTTTCTGGGGCGGGAATACAGATACGCAGTATTTT; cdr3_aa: CASSFWGGNTDTQYF
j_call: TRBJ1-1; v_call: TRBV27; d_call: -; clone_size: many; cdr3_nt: TGTGCCAGCAGCTACAGCGCAGAGAACACTGAAGCTTTCTTT; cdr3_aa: CASSYSAENTEAFF
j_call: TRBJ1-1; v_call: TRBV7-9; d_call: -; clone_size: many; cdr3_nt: TGTGCCAGCAGCGGGTTCCAGAACACTGAAGCTTTCTTT; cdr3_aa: CASSGFQNTEAFF
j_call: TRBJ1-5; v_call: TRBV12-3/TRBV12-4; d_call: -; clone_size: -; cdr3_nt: TGTGCCAGCAGTTTAGGGGGGGGCCCTTATAGCAATCAGCCCCAGCATTTT; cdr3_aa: CASSLGGGPYSNQPQHF
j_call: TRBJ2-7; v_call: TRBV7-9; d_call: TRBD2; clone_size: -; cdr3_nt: TGTGCCAGCAGCTTAGCGGTGAGCGGGAGGCCCCACGAGCAGTACTTC; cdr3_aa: CASSLAVSGRPHEQYF
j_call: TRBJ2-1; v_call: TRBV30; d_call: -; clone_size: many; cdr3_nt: TGTGCCTGGAGTGTTGCCTACAATGAGCAGTTCTTC; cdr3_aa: CAWSVAYNEQFF
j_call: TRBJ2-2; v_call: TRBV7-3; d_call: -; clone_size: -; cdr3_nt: TGTGCCAGCGGCTTACTCGGGGAGGCCACCGGGGGGCTGTTTTTT; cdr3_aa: CASGLLGEATGGLFF
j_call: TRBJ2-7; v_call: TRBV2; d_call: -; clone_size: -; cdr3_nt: TGTGCCAGCAGCCCAACAGGGTTCGACTTTACCTACGAGCAGTACTTC; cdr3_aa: CASSPTGFDFTYEQYF
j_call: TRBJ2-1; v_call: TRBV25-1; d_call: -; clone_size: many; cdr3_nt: TGTGCCAGCCTAGGCGCCTACAATGAGCAGTTCTTC; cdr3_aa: CASLGAYNEQFF
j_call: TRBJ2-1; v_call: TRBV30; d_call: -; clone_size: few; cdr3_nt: TGTGCCTGTTCGGGAATCCCGCCCTGGTACAATGAGCAGTTCTTC; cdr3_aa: CACSGIPPWYNEQFF
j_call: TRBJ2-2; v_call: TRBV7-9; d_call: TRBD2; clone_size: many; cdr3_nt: TGTGCCAGCAGCTTCCGCAGGGGCGACGGCACTAGCGGGAGATCAGGCGGGGAGCTGTTTTTT; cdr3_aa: CASSFRRGDGTSGRSGGELFF
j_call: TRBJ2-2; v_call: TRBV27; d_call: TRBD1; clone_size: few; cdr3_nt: TGTGCCAGCAGTCCCCTCCCCGGGACAGGGGGCCCCGGGGAGCTGTTTTTT; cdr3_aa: CASSPLPGTGGPGELFF
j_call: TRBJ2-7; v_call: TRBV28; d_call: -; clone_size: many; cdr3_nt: TGTGCCAGCAGCTCCACCGGGGAAACCTACGAGCAGTACTTC; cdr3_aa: CASSSTGETYEQYF
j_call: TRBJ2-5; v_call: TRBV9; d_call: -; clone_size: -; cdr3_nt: TGTGCCAGCAGCAACGACATCCTCCAAGAGACCCAGTACTTC; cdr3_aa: CASSNDILQETQYF
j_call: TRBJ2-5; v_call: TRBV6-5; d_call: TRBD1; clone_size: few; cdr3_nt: TGTGCCAGCAGTTACGGCCGGACAGGGGGAGAGGCCCAGTACTTC; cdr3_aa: CASSYGRTGGEAQYF
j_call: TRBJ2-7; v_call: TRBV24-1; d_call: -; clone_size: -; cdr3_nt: TGTGCCACCAGTGATTTAGGTCGCGAGCAGTACTTC; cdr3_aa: CATSDLGREQYF
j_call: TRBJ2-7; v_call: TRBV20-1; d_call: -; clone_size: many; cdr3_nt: TGCAGTGCTAGAACCGGCTACGAGCAGTACTTC; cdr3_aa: CSARTGYEQYF
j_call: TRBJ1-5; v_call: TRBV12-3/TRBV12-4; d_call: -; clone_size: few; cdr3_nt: TGTGCCAGCAGTTTTTCGGGGGATCAGCCCCAGCATTTT; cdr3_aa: CASSFSGDQPQHF
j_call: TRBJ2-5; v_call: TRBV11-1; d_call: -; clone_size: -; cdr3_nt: TGTGCCAACAGCCCTTCAGGGGTCGATCAAGAGACCCAGTACTTC; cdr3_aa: CANSPSGVDQETQYF